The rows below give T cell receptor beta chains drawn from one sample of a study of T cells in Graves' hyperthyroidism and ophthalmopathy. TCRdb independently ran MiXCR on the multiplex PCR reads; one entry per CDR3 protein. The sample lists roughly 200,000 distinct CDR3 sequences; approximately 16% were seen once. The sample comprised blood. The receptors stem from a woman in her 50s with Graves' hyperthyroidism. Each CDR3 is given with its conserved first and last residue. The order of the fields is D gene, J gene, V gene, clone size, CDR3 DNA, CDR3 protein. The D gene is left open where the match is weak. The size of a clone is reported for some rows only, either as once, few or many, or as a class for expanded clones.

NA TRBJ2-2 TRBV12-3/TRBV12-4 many TGTGCCAGCAGTTTTGGGGGGATTTACCGGGAGCTGTTTTTT CASSFGGIYRELFF
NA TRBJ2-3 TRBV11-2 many TGTGCCAGCAGCTTAAGACCCCTTTCGGGACGTACCACAGATACGCAGTATTTT CASSLRPLSGRTTDTQYF
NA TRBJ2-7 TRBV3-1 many TGTGCCAGCAGCAAAAGTGAAGTCTACGAGCAGTACTTC CASSKSEVYEQYF
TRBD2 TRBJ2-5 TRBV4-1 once TGCGCCAGCAGCCAGGACTACTCTAGCGGGAGACGAGAGACCCAGTACTTC CASSQDYSSGRRETQYF
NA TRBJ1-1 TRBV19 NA TGTGCCAGTAGTATACGGTTCGCTCGCGGAAACACTGAAGCTTTCTTT CASSIRFARGNTEAFF
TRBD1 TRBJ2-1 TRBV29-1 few TGCAGCGTTGATCGACAGGGTGGGTCTGAGCAGTTCTTC CSVDRQGGSEQFF
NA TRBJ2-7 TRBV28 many TGTGCCAGCAATATCCGGGATTCCTACGAGCAGTACTTC CASNIRDSYEQYF
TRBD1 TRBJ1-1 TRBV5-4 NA TGTGCCAGCAGCTTTGGGACAGGGAGTCCTGAAGCTTTCTTT CASSFGTGSPEAFF
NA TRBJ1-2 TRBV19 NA TGTGCCAGTCAACAGGTTTCCTATGGCTACACCTTC CASQQVSYGYTF
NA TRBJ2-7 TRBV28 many TGTGCCAGCAGGGGGGTGGAGCAGTACTTC CASRGVEQYF
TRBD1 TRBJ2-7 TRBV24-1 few TGTGCCACCAGTGATTTTGCTGGGACAGGGACCTACGAGCAGTACTTC CATSDFAGTGTYEQYF
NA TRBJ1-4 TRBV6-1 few TGTGCCAGCAGTGAAGGAGGGTTAGGGGAAAAACTGTTTTTT CASSEGGLGEKLFF
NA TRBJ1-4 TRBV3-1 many TGTGCCAGCAGCCAGTTGGGACAAGACAATGAAAAACTGTTTTTT CASSQLGQDNEKLFF
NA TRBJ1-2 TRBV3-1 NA TGTGCCAGCAGCCAAGAGACAGACCTTTACTATGGCTACACCTTC CASSQETDLYYGYTF
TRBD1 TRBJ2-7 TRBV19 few TGTGCCAGCCTGGGACAGGGGACCTACGAGCAGTACTTC CASLGQGTYEQYF
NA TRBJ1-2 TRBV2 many TGTGCCAGCAGTTGGAGCCCCGCTGACTATGGCTACACCTTC CASSWSPADYGYTF
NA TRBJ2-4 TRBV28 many TGTGCCAGCACCACCGTCCAGGGGCCAAACATTCAGTACTTC CASTTVQGPNIQYF
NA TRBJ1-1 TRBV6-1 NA TGTGCCAGCAGTGAAGGACGGACTTCGGCTTTCTTT CASSEGRTSAFF
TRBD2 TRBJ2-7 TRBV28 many TGTGCCAGCAGAGACCGGCTAGCGGGAGACTACGAGCAGTACTTC CASRDRLAGDYEQYF
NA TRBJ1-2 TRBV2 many TGTGCCAGCACTGTCCGGGATGGCTACACCTTC CASTVRDGYTF
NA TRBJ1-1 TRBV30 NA TGTGCCTGGAGTGTATCAGGGACGAACACTGAAGCTTTCTTT CAWSVSGTNTEAFF
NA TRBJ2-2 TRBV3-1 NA TGTGCCAGCAGCCTAAGCCCTAGTGGCACCGGGGAGCTGCTTTTT CASSLSPSGTGELLF
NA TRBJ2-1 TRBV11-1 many TGTGCCAGCAGCTTAGTGGGACTCCTGAGCTCCTACAATGAGCAGTTCTTC CASSLVGLLSSYNEQFF
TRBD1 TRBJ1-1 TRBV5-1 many TGCGCCAGCAGCTTTCTACAGGGGACCTTGAACACTGAAGCTTTCTTT CASSFLQGTLNTEAFF
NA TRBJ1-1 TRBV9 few TGTGCCACCAGCAGAGATACGGGCTCCCGGTCTGAAGCTTTCTTT CATSRDTGSRSEAFF
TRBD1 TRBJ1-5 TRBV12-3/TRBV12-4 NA TGTGCCAGCACTTCATGGCGGACAGGGGCAGGGAATCAGCCCCAGCATTTT CASTSWRTGAGNQPQHF
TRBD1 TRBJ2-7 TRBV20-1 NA TGCAGTGCTAACCCACGGACAGGGGATTACGAGCAGTACTTC CSANPRTGDYEQYF
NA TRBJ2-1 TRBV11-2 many TGTGCCAGCAGCGAGGGCCCTACGGTCAATGAGCAGTTCTTC CASSEGPTVNEQFF
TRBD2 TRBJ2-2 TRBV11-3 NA TGTGCCAGCAGCCCGGGACTAGCGGGAGGATCAACCGGGGAGCTGTTTTTT CASSPGLAGGSTGELFF
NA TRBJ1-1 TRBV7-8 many TGTGCCAGCAGCTTTACAGCCGGCTCGCGGAACACTGAAGCTTTCTTT CASSFTAGSRNTEAFF
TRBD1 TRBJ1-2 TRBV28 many TGTGCCAGTAACGACAGGGTCTATGGCTACACCTTC CASNDRVYGYTF
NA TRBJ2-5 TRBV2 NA TGTGCCAGCAGTGATATAGGGACTGAGACCCAGTACTTC CASSDIGTETQYF
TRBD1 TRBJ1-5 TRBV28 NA TGTGCCAGCACCCGCCCCGGACAGGGAGGCAATCAGCCCCAGCATTTT CASTRPGQGGNQPQHF
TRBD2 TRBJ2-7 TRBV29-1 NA TGCAGCGTTGGGGGGTTGTGGCGGGAGAACTCCTACGAGCAGTACTTC CSVGGLWRENSYEQYF
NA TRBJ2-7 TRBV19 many TGTGCCAGTAGTATCGCGGGGGCCAGGAACGAGCAGTACTTC CASSIAGARNEQYF
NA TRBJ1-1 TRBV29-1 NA TGCAGCGGGGGAGGAAACACTGAAGCTTTCTTT CSGGGNTEAFF
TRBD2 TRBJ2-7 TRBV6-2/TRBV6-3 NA TGTGCCAGCACGCGACTAGCGGGAGGGAGCTCCTACGAGCAGTACTTC CASTRLAGGSSYEQYF
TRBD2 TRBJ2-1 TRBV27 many TGTGCCAGCAGTTTTGGTCTAGCGGAGCCTAATGAGCAGTTCTTC CASSFGLAEPNEQFF
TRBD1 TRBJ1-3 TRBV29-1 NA TGCAGCGTCCAGACAGGGAATGGAAACACCATATATTTT CSVQTGNGNTIYF
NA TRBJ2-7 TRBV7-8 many TGTGCCAGCAGCTTAGCAGGGGACGGCTACGAGCAGTACTTC CASSLAGDGYEQYF
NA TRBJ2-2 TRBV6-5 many TGTGCCAGCAGTTACGGGGCAGCCCTCACCGGGGAGCTGTTTTTT CASSYGAALTGELFF
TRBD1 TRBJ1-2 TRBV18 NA TGTGCCAGCTCACCAGTGGACAGGGGCCCACCCTACTATGGCTACACCTTC CASSPVDRGPPYYGYTF
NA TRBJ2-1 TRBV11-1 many TGTGCCAGCAGCTTAAGGGTCGGGGCTAGCTCCTACAATGAGCAGTTCTTC CASSLRVGASSYNEQFF
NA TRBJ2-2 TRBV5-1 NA TGCGCCAGCAGCCTCGGAGGGGTAACTACCGGGGAGCTGTTTTTT CASSLGGVTTGELFF
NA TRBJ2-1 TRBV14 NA TGTGCCAGCAGCCGGCTGCGTACTGAGCAGTTCTTC CASSRLRTEQFF
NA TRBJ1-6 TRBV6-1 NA TGTGCCAGCAGTGCTTGGGTCCCTCAGACCATCTCACCCCTCCACTTT CASSAWVPQTISPLHF
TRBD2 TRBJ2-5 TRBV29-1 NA TGCAGCGTTGTCGAGAAGGGGCTAGCGGCAGAGACCCAGTACTTC CSVVEKGLAAETQYF
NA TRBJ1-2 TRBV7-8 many TGTGCCAGCAGCTTTAGGACGGTCAACTATGGCTACACCTTC CASSFRTVNYGYTF
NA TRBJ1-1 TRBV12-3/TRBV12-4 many TGTGCCAGCAGTTTCGGGGGCCGGGCAGCTTTCTTT CASSFGGRAAFF
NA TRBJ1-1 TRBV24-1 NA TGTGCCACCAGTGCCCCCGGACAGCCGAACACTGAAGCTTTCTTT CATSAPGQPNTEAFF
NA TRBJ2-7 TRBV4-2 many TGTGCCAGCAGCCACGCGAAGGCGCAGCACTACGAGCAGTACTTC CASSHAKAQHYEQYF
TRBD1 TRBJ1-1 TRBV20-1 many TGCAGTGCTAGAGGGACAGGGGGTCACACTGAAGCTTTCTTT CSARGTGGHTEAFF
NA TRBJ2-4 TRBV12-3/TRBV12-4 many TGTGCCAGCAGACCCCGGGGGTGGGGGGGCTCAGACAAAAACATTCAGTACTTC CASRPRGWGGSDKNIQYF
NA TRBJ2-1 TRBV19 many TGTGCCAGTAGTACCCCGGGCTCCTACAATGAGCAGTTCTTC CASSTPGSYNEQFF
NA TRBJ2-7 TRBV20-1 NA TGCAGTGCTAGGGGGACTTTCTACGAGCAGTACTTC CSARGTFYEQYF
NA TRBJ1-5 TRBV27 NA TGTGCCAGCACCGTATGGGGACGTGGATCGAATCAGCCCCAGCATTTT CASTVWGRGSNQPQHF
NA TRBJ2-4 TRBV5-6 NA TGTGCCAGCAGAAGAGTAGCGGAGCCAGAAAACATTCAGTACTTC CASRRVAEPENIQYF
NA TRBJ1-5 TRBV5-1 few TGCGCCAGCAGCTTAGGAGGGGAAAATCAGCCCCAGCATTTT CASSLGGENQPQHF
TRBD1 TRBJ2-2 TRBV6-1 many TGTGCCAGCACCCGGGACAGGGGGCTTCTCGATAACACCGGGGAGCTGTTTTTT CASTRDRGLLDNTGELFF